The clone carrying this T cell receptor (beta chain) was recorded a few times. Those patients picked for sequencing had displayed CD8+CD57+ cell expansion on flow cytometry. This specimen comes from a study of CD8+CD57+ T cells in acquired aplastic anemia. Genomic DNA was employed as the template in profiling TCR beta VDJ and CDR3. TCRdb reprocessed the reads via MiXCR and lists one record per CDR3 protein. The sample shows around 430,000 distinct CDR3 sequences, over 25% of them seen only once. The CDR3 covers 16 residues. Germline V gene data show CDR1 as SGHRS and CDR2 as YFSETQ. The V and J ends lost 0 bases and 5 bases, in that order; junction bases with no gene match: 1.

The sequenced sample was sorted CD4+, CD8+, or CD8+CD57+ T cells (not recorded which) from PBMCs. The TCR was taken from a human donor with aplastic anemia. The chain links TRBV5-1 to TRBJ2-2; 13 bases align to TRBD2. The CDR3 coding sequence is TGCGCCAGCAGCTTGGCGGGACTAGCGGGAACCGGGGAGCTGTTTTTT. It yields the protein CASSLAGLAGTGELFF. The whole variable domain, remainder taken from reference TRBV5-1 and TRBJ2-2, is KAGVTQTPRYLIKTRGQQVTLSCSPISGHRSVSWYQQTPGQGLQFLFEYFSETQRNKGNFPGRFSGRQFSNSRSEMNVSTLELGDSALYLCASSLAGLAGTGELFFGEGSRLTVL.